This T cell receptor (beta chain) came from a study of T cell repertoires in cytomegalovirus infection. Study background: Public TCR beta signatures provided an indication of both CMV infection and a matching HLA type.

Via MiXCR, TCRdb re-called the reads, giving one row per CDR3 protein. The table has hundreds of thousands of distinct CDR3 sequences, 35% to 45% seen once; the top ten hold more than 2.5%. The ends were cut back, 0 bases at V and 4 bases at J, with 8 bases in the middle. The CDR3 runs to 14 residues. This sequence was found in a human donor in good health (CMV status not recorded). Some clones in this sample may be carry-over from other donors' samples. The sequenced material came from PBMCs. The V gene is TRBV12-3 or TRBV12-4, the J gene TRBJ2-3; D unclear. CDR3 amino acids: CASSLAGFPDTQYF. In DNA, the CDR3 is TGTGCCAGCAGTTTAGCGGGATTCCCAGATACGCAGTATTTT.